Presented here are 12 T cell receptor beta chains from one specimen sequenced in a study of CD8 T cells in Susac syndrome. cDNA came from 0.5 to 1 ug RNA primed by random hexamers. Via MiXCR, TCRdb re-called the immunoSEQ multiplex PCR reads, giving one row per CDR3 protein. The sample yields about 150,000 distinct CDR3 sequences, roughly 94% seen once. Sequenced input: CD8+ T cells from PBMCs. All receptors come from a human donor with multiple sclerosis.

A single count supports this clonotype. The chain uses TRBV7-9 and TRBJ2-5, with TRBD1 as a possible D gene (5 bases). The CDR3 runs to 15 residues. Trimming took 5 bases from V and 1 from J, leaving 14 bases between them. Germline CDR1 SEHNR, CDR2 FQNEAQ (reference sequence). The CDR3 reads CASSQGAGIQETQYF. The CDR3 bases are TGTGCCAGCAGCCAAGGGGCAGGAATCCAAGAGACCCAGTACTTC.

The gene calls are TRBV7-9 and TRBJ2-1; 8 bases map to TRBD1. The CDR3 totals 15 residues. J was trimmed by 2 bases and V by 6 bases; bases with no gene match: 6. Germline loops: CDR1 SEHNR, CDR2 FQNEAQ (reference sequence). In nucleotides, the CDR3 is TGTGCCAGCAGGCTCACAGGGGGACCCTACAATGAGCAGTTCTTC. Its protein is CASRLTGGPYNEQFF.

The gene calls are TRBV27 and TRBJ1-2, with TRBD1 matching over 7 bases. Germline CDR1 and CDR2: MNHEY and SMNVEV (reference sequence). The CDR3 spans 16 residues. Trimming cost V 1 base and J 8 bases; bases outside gene matches: 13. CDR3 sequence reads: CASSLLERPGTEGYTF. CDR3 sequence (DNA): TGTGCCAGCAGTTTATTGGAGCGCCCGGGGACAGAGGGCTACACCTTC.

This chain uses TRBV6-6 with TRBJ2-7; possible D gene TRBD1, 6 bases. V lost 7 bases and J 5 bases, leaving 21 bases between the germline ends. The CDR3 has 15 residues. In germline, CDR1 is MNHNY, CDR2 SVGAGI (reference sequence). This chain's CDR3 is CASTYAQGRGDEQYF. In DNA, the CDR3 is TGTGCCAGCACCTACGCACAGGGCCGAGGGGACGAGCAGTACTTC.

The J gene is TRBJ1-4, the V gene TRBV15, with no clear D. Trimming left V 2 bases short and J 8 bases short, with 15 bases between. From germline, CDR1 is LNHNV and CDR2 YYDKDF (reference sequence). The CDR3 length is 15 residues. For the CDR3, the DNA is TGTGCCACCAGCAGATCCAAGGACGGACTGGAAAAACTGTTTTTT. Amino acids: CATSRSKDGLEKLFF.

The V call is TRBV7-9, the J call TRBJ1-4; a possible D gene is TRBD1 (5 bases). The germline V and J ends were trimmed by 3 bases and 4 bases, with 15 bases remaining between them. Germline assignment: CDR1 SEHNR and CDR2 FQNEAQ (reference sequence). The CDR3 spans 16 residues. The CDR3 DNA follows: TGTGCCAGCAGCTTTAGCCCCGGGACTATTAATGAAAAACTGTTTTTT. Translation: CASSFSPGTINEKLFF.

The rearrangement links TRBV27 to TRBJ2-1; 10 nucleotides align to TRBD1. CDR3 length equals 17 residues. The V and J ends lost 0 bases and 1 base, in that order; junction bases with no gene match: 3. CDR1 is MNHEY, CDR2 SMNVEV, per germline (reference sequence). CDR3 sequence reads: CASSLSGTGDSYNEQFF. The CDR3 DNA reads TGTGCCAGCAGTTTATCCGGGACAGGGGATTCCTACAATGAGCAGTTCTTC.

The chain employs TRBV29-1 and TRBJ1-2, with D uncertain. V was cut by 6 bases and J by 3 bases, with 23 bases left in between. The CDR3 extends over 16 amino acids. Germline V gene data show CDR1 as SQVTM and CDR2 as ANQGSEA. The DNA for the CDR3 is TGCAGCGTACCTCTCCCGGGGTCTTCAGTTCACTATGGCTACACCTTC. It codes for CSVPLPGSSVHYGYTF. Combining the CDR3 with reference TRBV29-1 and TRBJ1-2 gives the whole variable domain SAVISQKPSRDICQRGTSLTIQCQVDSQVTMMFWYRQQPGQSLTLIATANQGSEATYESGFVIDKFPISRPNLTFSTLTVSNMSPEDSSIYLCSVPLPGSSVHYGYTFGSGTRLTVV.

The chain uses TRBV27 and TRBJ1-2, with D perhaps matching TRBD1 (5 bases). This CDR3 contains 16 residues. Germline CDR1 is MNHEY and CDR2 is SMNVEV (reference sequence). Trimming took off 6 bases at V and 4 bases at J, with 21 bases between the two ends. CDR3 nucleotides: TGTGCCAGCAGCCCCTCCGGAGGGGAGGTTGGCTATGGCTACACCTTC. Residues: CASSPSGGEVGYGYTF.

This clonotype was seen only once. CDR3 in amino acids: CALETSGGPPQYSYNEQFF. The CDR3 DNA reads as TGTGCCTTAGAAACTAGCGGGGGGCCTCCTCAATACTCCTACAATGAGCAGTTCTTC. This sequence joins TRBV30 and TRBJ2-1; 12 nucleotides match TRBD2. V trimming: 7 bases; J trimming: 0 bases; junction bases outside the gene matches: 16. The CDR3 sequence is 19 residues long. Germline V CDR1 and CDR2: GTSNPN, SVGIG (reference sequence).

This chain links TRBV12-3 or TRBV12-4 with TRBJ2-1; unclear D gene. With 5 bases removed from V and 0 bases from J, the gap between germline ends came to 14 bases. This CDR3 is built from 16 residues. CDR3 amino acids: CASSPGYLSSYNEQFF. The DNA for the CDR3 is TGTGCCAGCAGTCCCGGATACTTGAGCTCCTACAATGAGCAGTTCTTC.

This clonotype has only a few counts. V usage is TRBV13 and J usage is TRBJ1-5, with a tentative D call TRBD1 (5 bases). The CDR3 runs to 14 residues. V dropped 3 bases and J dropped 2 bases, with 8 bases sitting between them. Germline CDR1 reads PRHDT; CDR2 reads FYEKMQ (reference sequence). For the CDR3, the DNA is TGTGCCAGCAGCTTGGGGGTTGGCAATCAGCCCCAGCATTTT. This encodes CASSLGVGNQPQHF.